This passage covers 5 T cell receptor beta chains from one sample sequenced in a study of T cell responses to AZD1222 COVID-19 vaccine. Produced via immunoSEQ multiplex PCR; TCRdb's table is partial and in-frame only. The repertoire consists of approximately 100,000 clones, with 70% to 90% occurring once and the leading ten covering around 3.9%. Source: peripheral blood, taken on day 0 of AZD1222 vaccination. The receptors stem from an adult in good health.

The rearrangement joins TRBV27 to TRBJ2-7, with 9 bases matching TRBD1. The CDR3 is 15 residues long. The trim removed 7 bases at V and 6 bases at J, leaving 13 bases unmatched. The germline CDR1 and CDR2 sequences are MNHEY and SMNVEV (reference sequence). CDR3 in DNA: TGTGCCAGCACCTCCGGGACAGGGTGTTTCTGCGAGCAGTACTTC. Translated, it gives CASTSGTGCFCEQYF.

The CDR3 reads CASSRSTGQAPRETQYF. CDR3 in DNA: TGTGCCAGCAGCCGTTCAACCGGACAGGCACCCCGGGAGACCCAGTACTTC. This chain links TRBV3-1 (or the pseudogene TRBV3-2) with TRBJ2-5; 7 bases line up with TRBD1. CDR3 size: 17 residues. V lost 4 bases and J lost 5; bases outside the gene matches: 16. Germline V gene sequence: CDR1 LGHDT, CDR2 YNNKEL (reference sequence).

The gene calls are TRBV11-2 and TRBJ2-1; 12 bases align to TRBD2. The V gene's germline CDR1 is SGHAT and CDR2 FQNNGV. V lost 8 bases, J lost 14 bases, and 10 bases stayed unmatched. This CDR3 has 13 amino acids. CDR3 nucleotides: TGTGCCAGCGCCCTAGCGGGGGGGCCGGACAAGTTCTTC. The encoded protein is CASALAGGPDKFF.

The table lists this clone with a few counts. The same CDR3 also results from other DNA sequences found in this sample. For the CDR3, the DNA is TGTGCCAGCAGCGTAGCTGGGGTCGCCGAAGCTTTCTTT. Translation gives CASSVAGVAEAFF. V is TRBV9 and J is TRBJ1-1; D ambiguous. CDR3 length: 13 amino acids. The germline V gene has CDR1 SGDLS and CDR2 YYNGEE. Deletions cut 0 bases from V and 8 bases from J, with 11 bases between.

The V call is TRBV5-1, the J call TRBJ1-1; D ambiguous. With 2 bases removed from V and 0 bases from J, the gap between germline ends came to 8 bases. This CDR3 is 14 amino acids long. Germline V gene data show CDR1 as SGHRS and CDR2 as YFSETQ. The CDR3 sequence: CASSFTRMNTEAFF. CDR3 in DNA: TGCGCCAGCAGCTTTACAAGAATGAACACTGAAGCTTTCTTT. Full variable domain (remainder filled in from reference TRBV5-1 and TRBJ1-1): KAGVTQTPRYLIKTRGQQVTLSCSPISGHRSVSWYQQTPGQGLQFLFEYFSETQRNKGNFPGRFSGRQFSNSRSEMNVSTLELGDSALYLCASSFTRMNTEAFFGQGTRLTVV.